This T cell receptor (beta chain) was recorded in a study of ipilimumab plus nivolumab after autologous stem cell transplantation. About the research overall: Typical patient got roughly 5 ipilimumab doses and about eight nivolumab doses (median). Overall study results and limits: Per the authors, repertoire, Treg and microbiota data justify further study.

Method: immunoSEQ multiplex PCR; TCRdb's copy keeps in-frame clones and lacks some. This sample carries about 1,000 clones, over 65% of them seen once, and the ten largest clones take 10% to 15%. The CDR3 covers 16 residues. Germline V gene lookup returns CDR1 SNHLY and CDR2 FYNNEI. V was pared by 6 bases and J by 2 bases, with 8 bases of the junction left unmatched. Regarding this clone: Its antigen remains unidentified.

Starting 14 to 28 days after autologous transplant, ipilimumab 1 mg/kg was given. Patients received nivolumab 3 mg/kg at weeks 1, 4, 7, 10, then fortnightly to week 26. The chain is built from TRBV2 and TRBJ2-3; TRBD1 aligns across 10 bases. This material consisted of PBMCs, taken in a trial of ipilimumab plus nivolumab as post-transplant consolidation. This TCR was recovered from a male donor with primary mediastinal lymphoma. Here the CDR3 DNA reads TGTGCCAGCAGGGACTGGGACAGGGGAATCACAGATACGCAGTATTTT. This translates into CASRDWDRGITDTQYF.